This TCR beta chain was captured by sequencing in a study of vaccination and CD4 T cells after COVID-19. The treatment was: 10-day PBMC culture with coronavirus spike peptide pools or control peptides (ViraFEST assay). The CDR3 totals 14 residues. Trimming shortened V by 3 bases and J by 7 bases, and 13 bases separated the two germline ends. Of note for this clonotype: Its target is unknown.

The Oncomine TCR Beta short-read assay was what sequenced the DNA obtained from cultured CD4+ T cells. MiXCR, run by TCRdb on the PCR reads, gives a single entry per CDR3 protein. The data hold some 21,000 distinct CDR3 sequences, with under 65% observed a single time. The TCR originated in a human donor who received a COVID-19 vaccine. This specimen consisted of CD4+ T cells from blood, cultured in vitro, obtained after SARS-CoV-2 vaccination. The chain couples TRBV12-3 or TRBV12-4 to TRBJ1-5; D is undetermined. CDR3 in DNA: TGTGCCAGCAGTTTTGGAGGGAAAGGACAGCCCCAGCATTTT. Translated, it gives CASSFGGKGQPQHF.